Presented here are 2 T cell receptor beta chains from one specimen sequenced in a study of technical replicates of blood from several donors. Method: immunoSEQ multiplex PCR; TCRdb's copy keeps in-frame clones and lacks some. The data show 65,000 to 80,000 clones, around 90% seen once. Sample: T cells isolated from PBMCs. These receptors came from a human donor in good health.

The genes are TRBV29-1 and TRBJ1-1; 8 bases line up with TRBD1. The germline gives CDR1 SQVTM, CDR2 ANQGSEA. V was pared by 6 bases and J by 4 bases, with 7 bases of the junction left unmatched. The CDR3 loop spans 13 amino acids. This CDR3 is CSVSDRGGTEAFF. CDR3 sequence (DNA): TGCAGCGTCTCAGACAGGGGCGGCACTGAAGCTTTCTTT.

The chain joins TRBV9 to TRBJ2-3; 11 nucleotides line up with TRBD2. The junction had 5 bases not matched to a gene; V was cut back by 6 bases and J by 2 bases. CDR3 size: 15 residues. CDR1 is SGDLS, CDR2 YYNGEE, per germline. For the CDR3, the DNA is TGTGCCAGCACCGGGACTAGCGGTTACACAGATACGCAGTATTTT. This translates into CASTGTSGYTDTQYF. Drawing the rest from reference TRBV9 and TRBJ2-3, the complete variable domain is DSGVTQTPKHLITATGQRVTLRCSPRSGDLSVYWYQQSLDQGLQFLIQYYNGEERAKGNILERFSAQQFPDLHSELNLSSLELGDSALYFCASTGTSGYTDTQYFGPGTRLTVL.